The clone carrying this T cell receptor (beta chain) was counted only a few times. Its antigen remains unknown. The sample is drawn from a study of identical twins. Study results and caveats: Cross-sectional statistical analysis, not tracking of the same donors, underpinned the conclusions. Clonotypes of the beta chain that were abundant in cord blood carried fewer insertions (memory repertoires showed none). Partly confounded zero-insertion analyses could result from invariant MAIT and iNKT cells.

A universal primer site came from template switching; cDNA carried unique molecular identifiers. TCRdb re-called the 5' RACE reads through MiXCR, storing one row per CDR3 protein. The data contain some 500,000 distinct CDR3 sequences, 9% to 10% of them singletons. Germline V gene data show CDR1 as DFQATT and CDR2 as SNEGSKA (reference sequence). Trimming stripped 0 bases from V and 9 bases from J, with 18 bases between. This CDR3 contains 14 residues. A further study also used this sample, focusing on yellow fever vaccine responses in identical twins.

This TCR was sampled from a woman aged 18-30 years in good health. Sequences were obtained from PBMCs. The chain recombines TRBV20-1 with TRBJ2-7; D is possibly TRBD2 (6 bases). DNA of the CDR3: TGCAGTGCTAGAGATCTCAGGACTACGATAGGGCAGTACTTC. Translating gives CSARDLRTTIGQYF.